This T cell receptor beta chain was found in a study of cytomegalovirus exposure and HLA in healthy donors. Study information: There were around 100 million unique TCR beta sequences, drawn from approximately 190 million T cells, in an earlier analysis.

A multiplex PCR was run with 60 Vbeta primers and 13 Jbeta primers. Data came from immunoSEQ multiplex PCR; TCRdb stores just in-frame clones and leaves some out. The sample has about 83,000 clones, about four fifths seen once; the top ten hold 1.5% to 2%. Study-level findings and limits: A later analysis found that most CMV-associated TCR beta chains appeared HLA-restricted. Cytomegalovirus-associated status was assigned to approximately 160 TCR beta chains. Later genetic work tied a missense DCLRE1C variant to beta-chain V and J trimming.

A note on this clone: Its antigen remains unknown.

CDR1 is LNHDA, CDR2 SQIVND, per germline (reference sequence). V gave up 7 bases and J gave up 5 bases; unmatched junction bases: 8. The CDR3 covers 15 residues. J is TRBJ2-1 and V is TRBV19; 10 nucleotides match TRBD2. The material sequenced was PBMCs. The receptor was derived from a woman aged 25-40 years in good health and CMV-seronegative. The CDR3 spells CASTVLAGVNNEQFF. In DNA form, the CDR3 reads TGTGCCAGTACCGTTCTAGCGGGAGTTAACAATGAGCAGTTCTTC. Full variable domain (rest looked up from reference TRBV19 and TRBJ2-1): DGGITQSPKYLFRKEGQNVTLSCEQNLNHDAMYWYRQDPGQGLRLIYYSQIVNDFQKGDIAEGYSVSREKKESFPLTVTSAQKNPTAFYLCASTVLAGVNNEQFFGPGTRLTVL.